These 17 T cell receptor beta chains were sequenced from one sample in a study of blood T cell repertoires in COVID-19. Sequenced by immunoSEQ multiplex PCR; TCRdb stores in-frame clones only, minus some. In the table there are tens of thousands of clones, around 90% of which are singletons. The sequenced sample consisted of peripheral blood. The receptors here all came from a middle-aged man with COVID-19, enrolled during active disease.

The V and J genes are TRBV19 and TRBJ1-3, with D maybe TRBD1 (5 bases). Germline values: CDR1 LNHDA, CDR2 SQIVND (reference sequence). The CDR3 extends over 14 amino acids. V shed 6 bases and J shed 0 bases, with 9 bases lying between them. The CDR3, as DNA: TGTGCCAGTAGCCAGGGTGCCTCTGGAAACACCATATATTTT. It codes for CASSQGASGNTIYF.

The chain couples TRBV4-1 to TRBJ2-1, with D maybe TRBD2 (5 bases). This CDR3 is built from 15 residues. Germline V gives CDR1 MGHRA, CDR2 YSYEKL. V lost 2 bases and J 7 bases, leaving 15 bases between the germline ends. The CDR3: CASSQLGVNLNEQFF. DNA of the CDR3: TGCGCCAGCAGCCAACTCGGGGTGAATTTAAATGAGCAGTTCTTC.

This rearrangement joins TRBV2 to TRBJ1-2; 8 positions match TRBD1. The CDR3 loop spans 13 amino acids. V lost 6 bases to trimming and J lost 3 bases; unmatched junction nucleotides: 3. Per germline, CDR1 SNHLY and CDR2 FYNNEI. The CDR3 bases are TGTGCCAGCAGGACAGGGGAGGACTATGGCTACACCTTC. Its protein is CASRTGEDYGYTF.

Only a few counts were recorded for this clone. This rearrangement joins TRBV6-1 to TRBJ1-6; TRBD1 aligns across 10 bases. Trimming cost V 4 bases and J 0 bases; bases outside gene matches: 6. CDR3 size: 18 residues. Germline CDR1 is MNHNS and CDR2 is SASEGT. DNA of the CDR3: TGTGCCAGCAGTGTCGGGACAGGGGACGGCTCCTATAATTCACCCCTCCACTTT. It yields the protein CASSVGTGDGSYNSPLHF.

The chain couples TRBV11-2 to TRBJ1-1; D not certain. In germline, CDR1 is SGHAT, CDR2 FQNNGV. V was clipped by 5 bases and J by 8 bases, with 6 bases between them. This CDR3 is built from 10 residues. DNA for the CDR3: TGTGCCAGCAGCCCTTCGGAAGCTTTCTTT. Protein product: CASSPSEAFF.

This sequence joins TRBV18 and TRBJ2-5; TRBD1 agrees at 7 bases. Looked up from germline, CDR1 is KGHSH and CDR2 is LQKENI. Unmatched junction bases numbered 6, after V lost 5 bases and J lost 3 bases. This CDR3 region has 14 residues. This CDR3 is CASSIDRDEETQYF. DNA for the CDR3: TGTGCCAGCTCAATTGACAGGGATGAAGAGACCCAGTACTTC.

This clone was counted once. The rearrangement joins TRBV5-1 to TRBJ2-3; D remains unclear. The CDR3 is 16 amino acids. CDR1 and CDR2 (germline): SGHRS, YFSETQ. Trimming left V 2 bases short and J 4 bases short, with 17 bases between. The CDR3 nucleotides read TGCGCCAGCAGCTTTTCTCTTGTCAGATCTTCAGATACGCAGTATTTT. Amino acid sequence: CASSFSLVRSSDTQYF.

The V call is TRBV19, the J call TRBJ1-5; D not certain. Germline CDR1 and CDR2: LNHDA and SQIVND (reference sequence). The CDR3 has 15 amino acids. The ends were cut back, 3 bases at V and 2 bases at J, with 11 bases in the middle. CDR3 sequence: CASSMYGGGNQPQHF. CDR3 DNA sequence: TGTGCCAGTAGTATGTACGGTGGAGGCAATCAGCCCCAGCATTTT.

The rearrangement uses TRBV7-2 and TRBJ2-1; D may be TRBD2 (6 bases). V was clipped by 4 bases and J by 7 bases, with 11 bases between them. The length of the CDR3 is 13 residues. Germline-derived CDR1 and CDR2 are SGHTA and FQGNSA. The CDR3 region has the DNA TGTGCCAGCAGCTCCGGACTAATGAATGAGCAGTTCTTC. Translation gives CASSSGLMNEQFF.

The chain carries TRBV5-1 and TRBJ2-1, with D perhaps TRBD2 (6 bases). V lost 0 bases and J lost 2, with 9 bases in between. This CDR3 region has 15 residues. Germline V gives CDR1 SGHRS, CDR2 YFSETQ. Here the CDR3 DNA reads TGCGCCAGCAGCTTGGCGGGGGAACCCTACAATGAGCAGTTCTTC. This sequence encodes CASSLAGEPYNEQFF.

The chain combines TRBV18 with TRBJ2-5; 7 nucleotides match TRBD1. V dropped 3 bases and J dropped 5; count of bases not matched to a gene: 9. Germline values: CDR1 KGHSH, CDR2 LQKENI. This CDR3 is 15 amino acids long. In DNA form, the CDR3 reads TGTGCCAGCTCACCTCTAGGGGGCTTGGAGGAGACCCAGTACTTC. Protein product: CASSPLGGLEETQYF.

The chain recombines TRBV9 with TRBJ2-3, with a tentative D call TRBD2 (6 bases). Germline values: CDR1 SGDLS, CDR2 YYNGEE. V was pared by 0 bases and J by 9 bases, with 8 bases between. The CDR3 spans 12 residues. CDR3 sequence (DNA): TGTGCCAGCAGCGTAGAGGGGAGGACGCAGTATTTT. Translating it yields CASSVEGRTQYF.

The rearrangement joins TRBV2 to TRBJ1-2, with 8 bases aligning to TRBD1. The germline gives CDR1 SNHLY, CDR2 FYNNEI. Trimming removed 7 bases from V and 7 bases from J; junction bases left unmatched: 8. The CDR3 covers 13 residues. DNA for the CDR3: TGTGCCAGCACCGAGCAGGGGGCGCGTGGCTACACCTTC. It translates to CASTEQGARGYTF. Using reference TRBV2 and TRBJ1-2 for the parts outside the CDR3, the full variable domain is EPEVTQTPSHQVTQMGQEVILRCVPISNHLYFYWYRQILGQKVEFLVSFYNNEISEKSEIFDDQFSVERPDGSNFTLKIRSTKLEDSAMYFCASTEQGARGYTFGSGTRLTVV.

The V and J genes are TRBV4-2 and TRBJ2-1, with 10 bases matching TRBD1. CDR1 and CDR2 (germline): LGHNA, YNFKEQ. This CDR3 is built from 15 residues. J was trimmed by 9 bases and V by 2 bases; bases with no gene match: 7. This CDR3 is CASSQTGQGFSEQFF. Written as DNA, the CDR3 is TGTGCCAGCAGCCAAACGGGACAGGGGTTTAGTGAGCAGTTCTTC.

This chain links TRBV24-1 with TRBJ1-2, with D perhaps matching TRBD1 (5 bases). V lost 3 bases and J 3 bases, leaving 10 bases between the germline ends. CDR1 and CDR2 (germline): KGHDR, SFDVKD. This CDR3 has 14 amino acids. The CDR3 sequence is CATSDPSGYYGYTF. The CDR3 DNA reads TGTGCCACCAGTGATCCCTCAGGGTACTATGGCTACACCTTC.

J is TRBJ1-6 and V is TRBV19, with D unclear. CDR1 is LNHDA and CDR2 is SQIVND in the germline V gene (reference sequence). V lost 5 bases and J lost 4, with 6 bases in between. The CDR3 sequence is 13 residues long. The CDR3 DNA is TGTGCCAGTAGTGGTACTTATAATTCACCCCTCCACTTT. Its translation: CASSGTYNSPLHF.

The genes are TRBV5-1 and TRBJ2-4; 13 nucleotides match TRBD2. CDR3 length: 15 residues. The germline V gene has CDR1 SGHRS and CDR2 YFSETQ. Trimming took 4 bases from V and 12 from J; bases not matched to a gene: 10. The CDR3 DNA reads as TGCGCCAGCAGCCTGAGGACTAGCGGGAGTGAGGCTCAGTACTTC. The encoded protein is CASSLRTSGSEAQYF.